The 27 T cell receptor beta chains in this list originate from one sample, sequenced in a study of T cell changes during pregnancy in multiple sclerosis. Only in-frame clones appear in the TCRdb table, and some are missing; sequencing was by immunoSEQ multiplex PCR. The sample includes 45,000 to 60,000 clones, 90% of them seen just once. Sequenced here: CD8+ T cells from peripheral blood mononuclear cells, sampled before pregnancy. These receptor sequences come from a female donor with multiple sclerosis, enrolled in a pregnancy study.

CDR3 amino acids: CASSLKDRGADTQYF. The CDR3 DNA reads as TGTGCCAGCAGTTTAAAGGACAGGGGGGCAGATACGCAGTATTTT. The rearrangement links TRBV27 to TRBJ2-3; 10 bases line up with TRBD1. V gave up 2 bases and J gave up 4 bases; unmatched junction bases: 3. CDR1 and CDR2 from the germline V gene are MNHEY and SMNVEV (reference sequence). The CDR3 has 15 amino acids.

In regard to this clone: The sample has other DNA sequences that encode this CDR3 too. The chain combines TRBV6-4 with TRBJ2-3; 12 positions agree with TRBD2. Losses at the gene ends were 3 bases for V and 2 bases for J; bases not matched to a gene: 3. The CDR3 runs to 16 residues. The germline V gene has CDR1 MRHNA and CDR2 SNTAGT. The CDR3 nucleotides are TGTGCCAGCAGTGAATCTAGCGGGGGGGCCACAGATACGCAGTATTTT. This gives the protein CASSESSGGATDTQYF.

V gene TRBV19 combines with J gene TRBJ1-4; D not certain. The CDR3 length is 14 residues. Trimming left V 1 base short and J 2 bases short, with 5 bases between. Germline V lookup: CDR1 LNHDA, CDR2 SQIVND (reference sequence). The CDR3 DNA follows: TGTGCCAGTAGTATAGGGGCCACTAATGAAAAACTGTTTTTT. It encodes CASSIGATNEKLFF.

The CDR3 loop is CASSLVPSGGRETQYF. Here the CDR3 DNA reads TGTGCCAGCAGCTTAGTTCCTAGCGGGGGAAGGGAGACCCAGTACTTC. This chain uses TRBV7-3 with TRBJ2-5; 10 positions match TRBD2. The CDR3 spans 16 residues. Germline V gene lookup returns CDR1 SGHTA and CDR2 FQGTGA. The V segment lost 2 bases and the J segment 5 bases; nucleotides outside the gene matches: 8. Supplemented by reference TRBV7-3 and TRBJ2-5, the full variable domain reads GAGVSQTPSNKVTEKGKYVELRCDPISGHTALYWYRQSLGQGPEFLIYFQGTGAADDSGLPNDRFFAVRPEGSVSTLKIQRTERGDSAVYLCASSLVPSGGRETQYFGPGTRLLVL.

V and J are TRBV16 and TRBJ2-7; 11 nucleotides align to TRBD1. V shed 4 bases, J shed 5 bases, and the junction held 10 bases outside the gene matches. CDR1 is KGHSY and CDR2 is FQNENV in the germline V gene. This CDR3 has 16 residues. The CDR3: CASSRVAGQGAHEQYF. DNA for the CDR3: TGTGCCAGCAGCCGAGTCGCTGGACAGGGGGCCCACGAGCAGTACTTC.

The J gene is TRBJ1-1, the V gene TRBV6-5; the D is unclear. Germline V lookup: CDR1 MNHEY, CDR2 SVGAGI. The V gene lost 5 bases and the J gene lost 1 base, with 8 bases spanning the gap. The CDR3 is made up of 13 amino acids. The CDR3 DNA sequence: TGTGCCAGCAGTGATAGAGAGAACACTGAAGCTTTCTTT. This encodes CASSDRENTEAFF.

The chain combines TRBV4-3 with TRBJ2-7; D unclear. The CDR3 runs 12 residues. With 2 bases removed from V and 4 bases from J, the gap between germline ends came to 6 bases. Germline V gene lookup returns CDR1 LGHNA and CDR2 YSLEER. The CDR3: CASSQTGYEQYF. The CDR3 nucleotides read TGCGCCAGCAGCCAAACGGGTTACGAGCAGTACTTC.

The DNA for the CDR3 is TGTGCCAGCAGCTCTGGAGACCCCGGAAACACTGAAGCTTTCTTT. Its protein is CASSSGDPGNTEAFF. J is TRBJ1-1 and V is TRBV7-2; D is unresolved. Trimming took 4 bases from V and 2 from J, leaving 14 bases between them. This CDR3 is 15 amino acids long. Germline loops: CDR1 SGHTA, CDR2 FQGNSA.

The rearrangement links TRBV7-9 to TRBJ1-2; 7 bases line up with TRBD1. The CDR3 covers 16 residues. Germline values: CDR1 SEHNR, CDR2 FQNEAQ (reference sequence). V dropped 7 bases and J dropped 2; count of bases not matched to a gene: 13. In DNA form, the CDR3 reads TGTGCCAGCACCGTCTTGACAGGGCGCGTCAACTATGGCTACACCTTC. It encodes CASTVLTGRVNYGYTF.

The gene calls are TRBV30 and TRBJ1-1; 8 bases are a match to TRBD1. This CDR3 region has 15 residues. CDR1 GTSNPN and CDR2 SVGIG come from the germline V gene (reference sequence). V lost 2 bases to trimming and J lost 3 bases; unmatched junction nucleotides: 8. The CDR3 loop reads CAWSSGGAGDTEAFF. CDR3 bases: TGTGCCTGGAGTTCAGGGGGCGCGGGGGACACTGAAGCTTTCTTT.

The chain employs TRBV18 and TRBJ2-1; perhaps TRBD2 as D (6 bases). The V gene lost 6 bases and the J gene lost 8 bases, with 14 bases spanning the gap. This CDR3 is 13 amino acids long. CDR1 is KGHSH and CDR2 is LQKENI in the germline V gene. The CDR3 protein is CASSLTSIDEQFF. For the CDR3, the DNA is TGTGCCAGCTCTTTGACTAGTATAGATGAGCAGTTCTTC.

The rearrangement links TRBV5-1 to TRBJ1-2, with a weak D call TRBD1 (5 bases). Germline CDR1 and CDR2: SGHRS and YFSETQ. The CDR3 has 16 residues. V was clipped by 4 bases and J by 6 bases, with 22 bases between them. The CDR3 reads CASSAGAPGPINGYTF. In DNA form, the CDR3 reads TGCGCCAGCAGCGCTGGGGCGCCAGGCCCTATAAATGGCTACACCTTC.

This chain connects TRBV2 to TRBJ2-1, with TRBD2 identical over 7 bases. This CDR3 region has 16 residues. The trim removed 4 bases at V and 8 bases at J, leaving 14 bases unmatched. Per the germline V gene, CDR1 is SNHLY and CDR2 is FYNNEI. The CDR3 sequence is CASSGGGDPVLYEQFF. DNA for the CDR3: TGTGCCAGCAGTGGGGGAGGGGACCCCGTACTGTATGAGCAGTTCTTC.

This rearrangement joins TRBV6-6 to TRBJ2-2; 9 bases match TRBD1. Germline V gene lookup returns CDR1 MNHNY and CDR2 SVGAGI (reference sequence). This CDR3 comprises 15 residues. V lost 2 bases, J lost 9 bases, and 7 bases stayed unmatched. As DNA, the CDR3 is TGTGCCAGCAGTTACGGGACAGGGACCGAGTGGGAGCTGTTTTTT. The encoded protein is CASSYGTGTEWELFF.

This chain links TRBV7-9 with TRBJ2-7, with 9 bases identical to TRBD1. The germline gives CDR1 SEHNR, CDR2 FQNEAQ (reference sequence). Trimming at V came to 1 base and at J to 5 bases, leaving 3 bases not matched to a gene. The CDR3 is 14 residues long. CDR3 protein: CASSLVGTGNEQYF. The CDR3 nucleotides are TGTGCCAGCAGCTTAGTGGGGACAGGGAACGAGCAGTACTTC. Filled out from reference TRBV7-9 and TRBJ2-7, the complete variable domain reads DTGVSQNPRHKITKRGQNVTFRCDPISEHNRLYWYRQTLGQGPEFLTYFQNEAQLEKSRLLSDRFSAERPKGSFSTLEIQRTEQGDSAMYLCASSLVGTGNEQYFGPGTRLTVT.

The rearrangement links TRBV27 to TRBJ1-1, with D tentatively TRBD1 (5 bases). Trimming shortened V by 7 bases and J by 1 base, and 7 bases separated the two germline ends. Germline V gives CDR1 MNHEY, CDR2 SMNVEV (reference sequence). The CDR3 is 12 amino acids. CDR3: CASKQENTEAFF. The CDR3 DNA reads TGTGCCAGCAAACAGGAGAACACTGAAGCTTTCTTT.

This chain connects TRBV5-6 to TRBJ2-7; D is perhaps TRBD1 (5 bases). Germline assignment: CDR1 SGHDT and CDR2 YYEEEE. The length of the CDR3 is 13 residues. Trimming removed 4 bases from V and 3 bases from J, with 11 bases in between. DNA of the CDR3: TGTGCCAGCAGCCTCCTAGGGGACTACGAGCAGTACTTC. It yields the protein CASSLLGDYEQYF.

The chain has TRBV7-2 and TRBJ1-1, with D hard to call. This CDR3 spans 15 amino acids. Germline assignment: CDR1 SGHTA and CDR2 FQGNSA. Between the trimmed V and J ends, which lost 7 bases and 2 bases, there was a span of 17 bases. The CDR3 sequence is CASNSGDPGNTEAFF. The CDR3 coding sequence is TGTGCCAGCAACTCTGGAGACCCCGGAAACACTGAAGCTTTCTTT.

CDR3 in amino acids: CASSDRSLYGYTF. The CDR3 DNA is TGTGCCAGCAGTGACAGGAGCCTCTATGGCTACACCTTC. The chain uses TRBV6-6 and TRBJ1-2; D possibly corresponds to TRBD1 (6 bases). CDR1 MNHNY and CDR2 SVGAGI come from the germline V gene (reference sequence). V dropped 5 bases and J dropped 4 bases, with 11 bases sitting between them. The CDR3 has 13 residues.

Comments on this clone: Its ends do not fully match the called genes, so a read error is possible. This chain uses TRBV4-2 with TRBJ2-2, with TRBD1 matching 8 bases. The CDR3 is 12 amino acids. Germline V gene lookup returns CDR1 LGHNA and CDR2 YNFKEQ. The CDR3 region has the DNA TGTGCAAGCACAGGGGGCACCGGGGAGCTGTTTTTT. This gives the protein CASTGGTGELFF.

The chain links TRBV2 to TRBJ2-3, with a weak D call TRBD1 (6 bases). V lost 7 bases, J lost 0 bases, and 11 bases lay in between. CDR3 size: 14 residues. Germline V gene lookup returns CDR1 SNHLY and CDR2 FYNNEI. This CDR3 reads CASNRDTSTDTQYF. The CDR3 DNA is TGTGCCAGCAACCGGGACACAAGCACAGATACGCAGTATTTT.

The chain couples TRBV19 to TRBJ1-6; 7 bases match TRBD1. Germline CDR1 is LNHDA and CDR2 is SQIVND (reference sequence). V dropped 10 bases and J dropped 7; count of bases not matched to a gene: 13. The CDR3 extends over 15 amino acids. CDR3 nucleotide sequence: TGTGCCACCAACCTGGGGACAGTGATAAATTCACCCCTCCACTTT. Translating it yields CATNLGTVINSPLHF.

The rearrangement joins TRBV29-1 to TRBJ2-7; D perhaps matches TRBD1 (5 bases). V lost 7 bases and J 2 bases, leaving 21 bases between the germline ends. CDR3 length: 15 residues. The germline gives CDR1 SQVTM, CDR2 ANQGSEA. CDR3 bases: TGCAGCGCCCGAACAGGATTTTCTTCCCCCTACGAGCAGTACTTC. It codes for CSARTGFSSPYEQYF.

This clone has a single count. V and J are TRBV9 and TRBJ2-6; D might be TRBD2 (5 bases). The ends were cut back, 4 bases at V and 2 bases at J, with 22 bases in the middle. CDR1 is SGDLS, CDR2 YYNGEE, per germline. The CDR3 loop spans 19 amino acids. The CDR3 region has the DNA TGTGCCAGCAGCCTCGACGACGGCCTCAAGCGGCCTGGGGCCAACGTCCTGACTTTC. Amino acids: CASSLDDGLKRPGANVLTF.

The J gene is TRBJ2-3, the V gene TRBV13; D perhaps matches TRBD2 (6 bases). The CDR3 runs 15 residues. V was shortened by 1 base and J by 3 bases, with 11 bases between the two germline ends. The germline gives CDR1 PRHDT, CDR2 FYEKMQ (reference sequence). The CDR3 DNA reads as TGTGCCAGCAGCTTAGCAGGGAGGAGGACAGATACGCAGTATTTT. The encoded protein is CASSLAGRRTDTQYF.

The chain is built from TRBV27 and TRBJ2-5, with 7 bases matching TRBD1. The CDR3 runs 15 residues. With 2 bases clipped from V and 2 bases from J, the junction kept 5 bases outside the gene matches. Per germline, CDR1 MNHEY and CDR2 SMNVEV (reference sequence). In nucleotides, the CDR3 is TGTGCCAGCAGTTTAGGGGTGACAGGGCAAGAGACCCAGTACTTC. It encodes CASSLGVTGQETQYF.

CDR3 nucleotide sequence: TGTGCCAGCAGTTTTCGACAGGAAGTTATTCAGCCCCAGCATTTT. Its protein is CASSFRQEVIQPQHF. V and J are TRBV6-6 and TRBJ1-5, with a weak D call TRBD1 (6 bases). The length of the CDR3 is 15 residues. V shed 4 bases and J shed 6 bases, with 16 bases lying between them. Per the germline V gene, CDR1 is MNHNY and CDR2 is SVGAGI (reference sequence).